The text below deals with one T cell receptor (beta chain). No antigen is known for it. The data were obtained in a study of long-term antiretroviral therapy in people with HIV. The assay used was immunoSEQ (version v3.0), run at survey level. Assay: immunoSEQ multiplex PCR; the TCRdb copy retains only in-frame clones and omits some. The top ten hold about 8.3% of the sample, which has some 29,000 clones, 85% to 90% seen once. Whole-study results and caveats: Pre-ART clonal expansion yielded clones that dominated the repertoire at all time points.

The CDR3 consists of 18 residues. Germline values: CDR1 SGHAT, CDR2 FQNNGV. The V and J ends lost 2 bases and 0 bases respectively, with 17 bases between them. The starting material was unsorted PBMCs, obtained 3.2 years before starting antiretroviral therapy. This clonotype originated in a middle-aged man with HIV. This chain joins TRBV11-2 and TRBJ1-5; D remains ambiguous. CDR3 nucleotides: TGTGCCAGCAGCTTAAGATGGCTTGGGTCGGATAGCAATCAGCCCCAGCATTTT. Amino acid sequence: CASSLRWLGSDSNQPQHF.